The next 32 T cell receptor beta chains were all read from a single sample in a study of Ad26.COV2.S vaccination and SARS-CoV-2 variants. Treatment: about 20 received Ad26.COV2.S at low or high dose, single or two shots; 5 received placebo; per-sample allocation not given. Sampling happened 63 days after the first vaccine or placebo injection. Some clones are missing from TCRdb's copy, which holds only in-frame ones; the method was immunoSEQ multiplex PCR. The sample shows about half a million clones, approximately 90% of them seen only once. The sequenced sample was peripheral blood, obtained in a trial of Ad26.COV2.S vaccine versus placebo. Source of these receptors: a person aged 18-60 years who received the Ad26.COV2.S COVID-19 vaccine or a placebo.

The chain carries TRBV3-1 (or the pseudogene TRBV3-2) and TRBJ1-3; D is unclear. Trimming removed 3 bases at V and 2 bases at J, with 11 bases between. Germline loops: CDR1 LGHDT, CDR2 YNNKEL (reference sequence). The CDR3 has 15 residues. The CDR3 is CASSQLFSPGNTIYF. As DNA, the CDR3 is TGTGCCAGCAGCCAGCTTTTCTCCCCTGGAAACACCATATATTTT.

The chain uses TRBV1 and TRBJ1-1. TRBV1 corresponds to a pseudogene. This CDR3 has 13 amino acids. Written as DNA, the CDR3 is TGCACCAGCAGCCACTGGACGCTCGCCGAAGCTTTCTTT. This gives the protein CTSSHWTLAEAFF.

This chain joins TRBV7-9 and TRBJ1-5; 7 bases are shared with TRBD1. V shed 1 base and J 3 bases; nucleotides not matched to a gene: 6. CDR1 is SEHNR and CDR2 is FQNEAQ in the germline V gene (reference sequence). The CDR3 is 16 residues long. As DNA, the CDR3 is TGTGCCAGCAGCTTAGAGGCAGGGGGGATCAATCAGCCCCAGCATTTT. Encoded protein: CASSLEAGGINQPQHF.

This clone has only a few counts. This chain uses TRBV2 with TRBJ2-2, with a tentative D call TRBD2 (6 bases). CDR1 and CDR2 from the germline V gene are SNHLY and FYNNEI. The germline V and J ends were trimmed by 1 base and 4 bases, with 10 bases remaining between them. The CDR3 spans 15 residues. The CDR3 nucleotides are TGTGCCAGCAGTGAAGATGGGGGGAGCACCGGGGAGCTGTTTTTT. Encoded protein: CASSEDGGSTGELFF.

V usage is TRBV20-1 and J usage is TRBJ2-1; perhaps TRBD2 as D (6 bases). In germline, CDR1 is DFQATT, CDR2 SNEGSKA (reference sequence). V was pared by 7 bases and J by 3 bases, with 7 bases between. The CDR3 contains 11 residues. In nucleotides, the CDR3 is TGCAGTGGCGGGATCTACAATGAGCAGTTCTTC. Translation gives CSGGIYNEQFF.

The genes are TRBV19 and TRBJ1-2, with 7 bases matching TRBD1. Germline loops: CDR1 LNHDA, CDR2 SQIVND (reference sequence). After removal of 6 bases from V and 8 bases from J, the junction contained 18 bases not matched to a gene. The CDR3 loop spans 16 amino acids. CDR3 coding DNA: TGTGCCAGTAGCTTTGGTCCGGGACAGTTGATACTCGGCTACACCTTC. Encoded protein: CASSFGPGQLILGYTF.

The chain couples TRBV7-2 to TRBJ1-4; possible D gene TRBD1, 5 bases. CDR1 and CDR2 (germline): SGHTA, FQGNSA. The V and J ends lost 4 bases and 1 base respectively, with 19 bases between them. The CDR3 has 18 amino acids. CDR3 sequence (DNA): TGTGCCAGCAGCTCCGGGCGTGGGGGTGATGGAACTAATGAAAAACTGTTTTTT. Its translation: CASSSGRGGDGTNEKLFF.

The chain employs TRBV6-5 and TRBJ2-7, with TRBD2 matching 9 bases. The CDR3 loop spans 15 amino acids. V dropped 0 bases and J dropped 6; count of bases not matched to a gene: 6. CDR1 is MNHEY and CDR2 is SVGAGI in the germline V gene. The chain's CDR3 is CASSYSGLAGSEQYF. The CDR3 nucleotides read TGTGCCAGCAGTTACTCGGGACTAGCTGGTTCCGAGCAGTACTTC.

J is TRBJ1-6 and V is TRBV28; maybe TRBD1 (6 bases). Trimming pared 2 bases from V and 12 bases from J, leaving 17 bases between. This CDR3 comprises 15 residues. CDR1 and CDR2 from the germline V gene are MDHEN and SYDVKM. CDR3 bases: TGTGCCAGCAGTTTAATCGCACAGGGAAGTCGACCCCTCCACTTT. Amino acids: CASSLIAQGSRPLHF.

This chain connects TRBV18 to TRBJ2-3; tentatively, D is TRBD2 (7 bases). V was clipped by 6 bases and J by 1 base, with 23 bases between them. Germline CDR1 reads KGHSH; CDR2 reads LQKENI. The CDR3 totals 18 residues. The CDR3 nucleotides are TGTGCCAGCTCTCGGGGGGCACCGACAACCCTCCGCACAGATACGCAGTATTTT. Its protein is CASSRGAPTTLRTDTQYF.

The J gene is TRBJ1-2, the V gene TRBV2, with TRBD1 as a possible D gene (5 bases). V was pared by 2 bases and J by 4 bases, with 14 bases between. Looked up from germline, CDR1 is SNHLY and CDR2 is FYNNEI. The length of the CDR3 is 15 residues. The CDR3: CASSELPGTLYGYTF. CDR3 in DNA: TGTGCCAGCAGTGAACTCCCCGGGACCCTCTATGGCTACACCTTC. The variable domain in full, with the rest retrieved from reference TRBV2 and TRBJ1-2, is EPEVTQTPSHQVTQMGQEVILRCVPISNHLYFYWYRQILGQKVEFLVSFYNNEISEKSEIFDDQFSVERPDGSNFTLKIRSTKLEDSAMYFCASSELPGTLYGYTFGSGTRLTVV.

The V gene is TRBV4-1, the J gene TRBJ1-1; a weak D match, TRBD1 (5 bases). The CDR3 runs 13 residues. The germline CDR1 and CDR2 sequences are MGHRA and YSYEKL. Trimming pared 1 base from V and 8 bases from J, leaving 11 bases between. The CDR3 protein is CASSQGTRGEAFF. The CDR3 DNA is TGCGCCAGCAGCCAAGGGACCCGGGGCGAAGCTTTCTTT.

The chain is built from TRBV28 and TRBJ2-6; possibly TRBD1 for D (6 bases). V was clipped by 7 bases and J by 0 bases, with 10 bases between them. Germline V lookup: CDR1 MDHEN, CDR2 SYDVKM. CDR3 size: 15 residues. CDR3 in DNA: TGTGCCAGCATCGGCAGGGGCTCTGGGGCCAACGTCCTGACTTTC. It encodes CASIGRGSGANVLTF.

The chain recombines TRBV30 with TRBJ1-5, with TRBD1 identical over 8 bases. J lost 2 bases, V lost 1 base, and 4 bases had no gene match. The CDR3 has 15 amino acids. Germline V lookup: CDR1 GTSNPN, CDR2 SVGIG (reference sequence). This chain's CDR3 is CAWSEGQAGNQPQHF. The CDR3 nucleotides read TGTGCCTGGAGTGAGGGACAGGCCGGCAATCAGCCCCAGCATTTT.

V usage is TRBV5-1 and J usage is TRBJ2-3, with D possibly being TRBD1 (6 bases). Germline assignment: CDR1 SGHRS and CDR2 YFSETQ. Trimming removed 5 bases at V and 2 bases at J, with 12 bases between. The CDR3 runs 14 residues. The CDR3 DNA is TGCGCCAGCAGGGTCACAGGGACCACAGATACGCAGTATTTT. Residues: CASRVTGTTDTQYF.

This chain links TRBV18 with TRBJ2-5, with a possible D match to TRBD1 (6 bases). The germline CDR1 and CDR2 sequences are KGHSH and LQKENI. The CDR3 has 12 residues. Deletions cut 4 bases from V and 4 bases from J, with 7 bases between. The CDR3 DNA is TGTGCCAGCTCACAGACAGGAGAGACCCAGTACTTC. Its translation is CASSQTGETQYF.

In this sample, this clone turned up once. The J gene is TRBJ1-4, the V gene TRBV9; tentatively, D is TRBD1 (5 bases). Deletions cut 4 bases from V and 4 bases from J, with 11 bases between. The germline CDR1 and CDR2 sequences are SGDLS and YYNGEE. The CDR3 loop spans 14 amino acids. CDR3 sequence (DNA): TGTGCCAGCAGCAATAAGGGGAGTAATGAAAAACTGTTTTTT. Its protein is CASSNKGSNEKLFF.

The count of this clone is one. The V call is TRBV30, the J call TRBJ2-7; 8 bases match TRBD1. Unmatched junction bases numbered 12, after V lost 5 bases and J lost 6 bases. The length of the CDR3 is 14 residues. Germline V CDR1 and CDR2: GTSNPN, SVGIG (reference sequence). This CDR3 reads CAWLRTGRGTEQYF. The CDR3 DNA is TGTGCCTGGTTACGGACAGGGCGGGGAACCGAGCAGTACTTC.

This clone has just a few counts. The V and J genes are TRBV4-2 and TRBJ2-7; D remains ambiguous. The CDR3 sequence is 16 residues long. Trimming took 0 bases from V and 0 from J, leaving 12 bases between them. Germline lookup yields CDR1 LGHNA and CDR2 YNFKEQ. The CDR3 nucleotides are TGTGCCAGCAGCCAAGATTTGGCTAGGAGCTCCTACGAGCAGTACTTC. This codes for CASSQDLARSSYEQYF.

This rearrangement joins TRBV5-1 to TRBJ2-7; weak D call: TRBD2 (6 bases). The V end was cut by 5 bases, the J end by 0 bases, with 15 bases between. CDR3 size: 15 residues. Germline values: CDR1 SGHRS, CDR2 YFSETQ. CDR3: CASRGISGNSYEQYF. The CDR3 DNA reads as TGCGCCAGCAGAGGAATTAGCGGTAACTCCTACGAGCAGTACTTC.

The rearrangement joins TRBV7-9 to TRBJ2-5; 7 bases are a match to TRBD1. V lost 5 bases, J lost 5 bases, and 11 bases stayed unmatched. This CDR3 has 15 residues. Germline CDR1 reads SEHNR; CDR2 reads FQNEAQ (reference sequence). The CDR3 region is CASSRGGARLETQYF. CDR3 coding DNA: TGTGCCAGCAGCCGAGGGGGCGCCCGGTTGGAGACCCAGTACTTC.

The rearrangement uses TRBV28 and TRBJ1-3; D perhaps matches TRBD1 (5 bases). Between the trimmed V and J ends, which lost 3 bases and 0 bases, there was a span of 15 bases. This CDR3 comprises 17 residues. Per germline, CDR1 MDHEN and CDR2 SYDVKM. CDR3 sequence: CASSLGGGGYSGNTIYF. For the CDR3, the DNA is TGTGCCAGCAGTTTGGGTGGCGGGGGGTACTCTGGAAACACCATATATTTT.

On this clone itself: Distinct nucleotide sequences in the sample also encode this CDR3. The CDR3 spells CASSLAGRSPLHF. Written as DNA, the CDR3 is TGCGCCAGCAGCCTGGCGGGAAGGTCACCCCTCCACTTT. V and J are TRBV5-1 and TRBJ1-6; no clear D. There are 13 residues in the CDR3. The germline V and J ends were trimmed by 4 bases and 10 bases, with 12 bases remaining between them. Germline assignment: CDR1 SGHRS and CDR2 YFSETQ.

The genes are TRBV28 and TRBJ2-3; 9 bases map to TRBD2. This CDR3 comprises 15 residues. The germline V gene has CDR1 MDHEN and CDR2 SYDVKM. With 2 bases clipped from V and 8 bases from J, the junction kept 8 bases outside the gene matches. Here the CDR3 reads CASSLVSSGMGTQYF. The CDR3 DNA follows: TGTGCCAGCAGTTTAGTGTCTAGCGGGATGGGTACGCAGTATTTT. Using reference TRBV28 and TRBJ2-3 for the parts outside the CDR3, the full variable domain is DVKVTQSSRYLVKRTGEKVFLECVQDMDHENMFWYRQDPGLGLRLIYFSYDVKMKEKGDIPEGYSVSREKKERFSLILESASTNQTSMYLCASSLVSSGMGTQYFGPGTRLTVL.

This clone has a handful of counts. The CDR3 coding sequence is TGTGTCGTATCGCGGGGGGGATCGAGCTATGGCTACACCTTC. It translates to CVVSRGGSSYGYTF. The rearrangement uses TRBV6-5 and TRBJ1-2, with a tentative D call TRBD1 (5 bases). The V gene's germline CDR1 is MNHEY and CDR2 SVGAGI. This CDR3 region has 14 residues.

The chain is built from TRBV28 and TRBJ2-1, with TRBD2 matching 7 bases. CDR1 is MDHEN, CDR2 SYDVKM, per germline. The ends lost 5 bases at V and 5 bases at J; junction bases unmatched: 6. The CDR3 totals 14 residues. The CDR3 loop is CASSTWTSNNEQFF. The CDR3 DNA is TGTGCCAGCAGTACCTGGACTAGTAACAATGAGCAGTTCTTC.

The table lists this clone with a count of one. V gene TRBV3-1 (or the pseudogene TRBV3-2) combines with J gene TRBJ2-2; 9 positions agree with TRBD1. The V gene's germline CDR1 is LGHDT and CDR2 YNNKEL (reference sequence). Trimming cost V 4 bases and J 5 bases; bases outside gene matches: 11. The CDR3 consists of 17 residues. This chain's CDR3 is CASSPGPGQGITGELFF. CDR3 DNA sequence: TGTGCCAGCAGCCCGGGACCGGGACAGGGAATTACCGGGGAGCTGTTTTTT.

V usage is TRBV2 and J usage is TRBJ1-6; maybe TRBD1 (5 bases). Trimming took 8 bases from V and 4 from J, leaving 12 bases between them. Germline V CDR1 and CDR2: SNHLY, FYNNEI. The CDR3 runs 14 residues. The CDR3 loop is CASARVTYNSPLHF. CDR3 nucleotide sequence: TGTGCCAGCGCCAGGGTTACGTATAATTCACCCCTCCACTTT.

The chain employs TRBV18 and TRBJ2-6, with D perhaps TRBD1 (5 bases). CDR3 size: 18 residues. V was cut by 1 base and J by 2 bases, with 15 bases left in between. Germline-derived CDR1 and CDR2 are KGHSH and LQKENI. The CDR3 is CASSPRGRVSAGANVLTF. The CDR3 DNA sequence: TGTGCCAGCTCACCACGAGGCAGGGTATCCGCTGGGGCCAACGTCCTGACTTTC.

The V and J genes are TRBV7-3 and TRBJ1-1; no reliable D call. The CDR3 runs to 14 residues. Per germline, CDR1 SGHTA and CDR2 FQGTGA. V was cut by 6 bases and J by 5 bases, with 16 bases left in between. The CDR3 nucleotides are TGTGCCAGCAGTTTAGCTTCGACGGGAACTGAAGCTTTCTTT. Its translation is CASSLASTGTEAFF.

The V gene is TRBV7-2, the J gene TRBJ2-7; D tentatively fits TRBD1 or TRBD2 (6 bases each). This CDR3 has 13 residues. Germline CDR1 SGHTA, CDR2 FQGNSA. Between the trimmed V and J ends, which lost 1 base and 7 bases, there was a span of 11 bases. CDR3 nucleotide sequence: TGTGCCAGCAGCTTAGAGGGGGGTAGGGAGCAGTACTTC. Translation: CASSLEGGREQYF. Looking up the rest from reference TRBV7-2 and TRBJ2-7 gives the full variable domain: GAGVSQSPSNKVTEKGKDVELRCDPISGHTALYWYRQSLGQGLEFLIYFQGNSAPDKSGLPSDRFSAERTGGSVSTLTIQRTQQEDSAVYLCASSLEGGREQYFGPGTRLTVT.

The CDR3 loop reads CASRAGTSTDTQYF. In DNA form, the CDR3 reads TGTGCCAGCAGGGCGGGGACGAGCACAGATACGCAGTATTTT. This chain uses TRBV7-3 with TRBJ2-3; D possibly corresponds to TRBD2 (6 bases). Germline V gives CDR1 SGHTA, CDR2 FQGTGA. Deletions cut 6 bases from V and 0 bases from J, with 10 bases between. This CDR3 comprises 14 residues.